Described below is a single T cell receptor (beta chain) sequence and its context. These data come from a study of cytomegalovirus exposure and HLA in healthy donors. TCRdb's table, derived via immunoSEQ multiplex PCR, lists solely in-frame clones and lacks some. The table includes about 130,000 clones, 89% detected once. The CDR3 loop spans 16 amino acids. Trimming pared 3 bases from V and 1 base from J, leaving 15 bases between. CDR1 is LNHDA and CDR2 is SQIVND in the germline V gene (reference sequence). This chain links TRBV19 with TRBJ1-1; D call uncertain. The receptor's source is a woman aged 18 to 35 in good health and CMV-seropositive. Sequenced material: PBMCs. This chain's CDR3 is CASSIYARAENTEAFF. In DNA form, the CDR3 reads TGTGCCAGTAGTATTTACGCGAGGGCAGAGAACACTGAAGCTTTCTTT.